This T cell receptor beta chain was profiled in a study of shared clonotypes between healthy human individuals. Method: immunoSEQ multiplex PCR; TCRdb's copy keeps in-frame clones and lacks some. The data show more than 1,200,000 clones, 97% to 99% seen once. Germline values: CDR1 KGHSH, CDR2 LQKENI. This CDR3 contains 15 residues. The V and J ends lost 3 bases and 2 bases, in that order; junction bases with no gene match: 4. Only one count was recorded for this clone. Other DNA sequences in the sample encode the same CDR3. This receptor was obtained from a man aged 25 to 45 in good health. This rearrangement joins TRBV18 to TRBJ2-7, with 10 bases fitting TRBD1. The specimen sequenced was naive CD4+ T cells sorted from blood. Subset defined: CD45RA+ positively selected. CDR3 in amino acids: CASSPGTGVTYEQYF. The CDR3 nucleotides read TGTGCCAGCTCACCTGGGACAGGGGTGACCTACGAGCAGTACTTC.